This entry lists 8 T cell receptor beta chains sequenced from one sample in a study of blood T cell repertoires in COVID-19. This table comes from immunoSEQ multiplex PCR, and its TCRdb copy is limited to in-frame clones, with some not included. The profile shows 250,000 to 350,000 clones, roughly 80% of them singletons. Sequenced input: peripheral blood. These receptors all come from a person aged 65 to 85 with COVID-19, enrolled during active disease.

This clone has only a few counts. The chain recombines TRBV6-2 or TRBV6-3 with TRBJ2-7; the D gene is possibly TRBD2 (5 bases). Germline CDR1 is MNHEY and CDR2 is SVGEGT. The CDR3 covers 10 residues. The V and J ends lost 5 bases and 12 bases respectively, with 11 bases between them. The CDR3 DNA reads TGTGCCAGCAGTGACGGGGTTTGGTACTTC. Translation: CASSDGVWYF.

The chain links TRBV21-1 to TRBJ2-5; the table's D call of TRBD2 was not tested on the DNA. TRBV21-1 is assigned pseudogene status. There are 16 residues in the CDR3. The CDR3 is CASSKAIRGGRETQYF. The CDR3, as DNA: TGTGCCAGCAGCAAAGCGATAAGGGGGGGACGGGAGACCCAGTACTTC.

The J gene is TRBJ1-5, the V gene TRBV9; TRBD1 aligns across 7 bases. V lost 3 bases to trimming and J lost 11 bases; unmatched junction nucleotides: 11. The CDR3 spans 14 residues. Looked up from germline, CDR1 is SGDLS and CDR2 is YYNGEE. CDR3 nucleotides: TGTGCCAGCAGCGCCACTCAGGGGGGAGAGGCCCAGCATTTT. Encoded protein: CASSATQGGEAQHF. Full variable domain (rest looked up from reference TRBV9 and TRBJ1-5): DSGVTQTPKHLITATGQRVTLRCSPRSGDLSVYWYQQSLDQGLQFLIQYYNGEERAKGNILERFSAQQFPDLHSELNLSSLELGDSALYFCASSATQGGEAQHFGDGTRLSIL.

This chain joins TRBV28 and TRBJ1-3, with TRBD1 as a possible D gene (6 bases). The CDR3 is 18 amino acids. CDR1 is MDHEN and CDR2 is SYDVKM in the germline V gene. V lost 3 bases, J lost 1 base, and 19 bases lay in between. In DNA, the CDR3 is TGTGCCAGCAGTTTCCTTGGGGTCCAGGGGTGGTCTGGAAACACCATATATTTT. This gives the protein CASSFLGVQGWSGNTIYF.

This clone appeared once. This chain joins TRBV15 and TRBJ1-5; D may be TRBD1 (5 bases). Germline CDR1 and CDR2: LNHNV and YYDKDF (reference sequence). Between the trimmed V and J ends, which lost 1 base and 4 bases, there was a span of 8 bases. CDR3 length: 14 residues. CDR3 amino acids: CATSRGGGNQPQHF. The CDR3 DNA reads TGTGCCACCAGCAGAGGGGGGGGGAATCAGCCCCAGCATTTT.

This chain uses TRBV28 with TRBJ1-2; weak D call: TRBD1 (5 bases). The V gene lost 3 bases and the J gene lost 6 bases, with 17 bases spanning the gap. The length of the CDR3 is 15 residues. Per the germline V gene, CDR1 is MDHEN and CDR2 is SYDVKM. CDR3 nucleotide sequence: TGTGCCAGCAGTTTGGGGGGGAGGGTGCAAAATGGCTACACCTTC. Translated, it gives CASSLGGRVQNGYTF.

The gene calls are TRBV11-1 and TRBJ2-7, with D tentatively TRBD1 (6 bases). From germline, CDR1 is SGHAT and CDR2 FQDESV (reference sequence). The CDR3 covers 15 residues. The germline V and J ends were trimmed by 5 bases and 7 bases, with 21 bases remaining between them. CDR3: CASSPTGHPRREQYF. The CDR3 DNA is TGTGCCAGCAGCCCTACGGGACACCCGAGGAGGGAGCAGTACTTC. The full variable domain, its missing parts supplied by reference TRBV11-1 and TRBJ2-7, is EAEVAQSPRYKITEKSQAVAFWCDPISGHATLYWYRQILGQGPELLVQFQDESVVDDSQLPKDRFSAERLKGVDSTLKIQPAELGDSAMYLCASSPTGHPRREQYFGPGTRLTVT.

The rearrangement links TRBV5-6 to TRBJ1-2, with 8 positions matching TRBD1. The V gene's germline CDR1 is SGHDT and CDR2 YYEEEE. J lost 2 bases, V lost 4 bases, and 7 bases had no gene match. The CDR3 spans 15 residues. The CDR3, as DNA: TGTGCCAGCAGCATCAGGGGGCTACCGAACTATGGCTACACCTTC. This sequence encodes CASSIRGLPNYGYTF. Supplemented by reference TRBV5-6 and TRBJ1-2, the full variable domain reads DAGVTQSPTHLIKTRGQQVTLRCSPKSGHDTVSWYQQALGQGPQFIFQYYEEEERQRGNFPDRFSGHQFPNYSSELNVNALLLGDSALYLCASSIRGLPNYGYTFGSGTRLTVV.